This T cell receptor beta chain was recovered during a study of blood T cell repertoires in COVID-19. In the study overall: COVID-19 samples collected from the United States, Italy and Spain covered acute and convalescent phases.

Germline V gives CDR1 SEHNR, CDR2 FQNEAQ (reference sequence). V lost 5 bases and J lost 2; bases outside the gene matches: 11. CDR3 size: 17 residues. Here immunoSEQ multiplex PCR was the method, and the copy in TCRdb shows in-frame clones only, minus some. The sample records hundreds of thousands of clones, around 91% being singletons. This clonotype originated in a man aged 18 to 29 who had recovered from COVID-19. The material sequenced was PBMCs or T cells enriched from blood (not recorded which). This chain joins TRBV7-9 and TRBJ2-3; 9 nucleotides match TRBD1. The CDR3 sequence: CASSPGQGSSVTDTQYF. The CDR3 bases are TGTGCCAGCAGCCCGGGACAGGGATCTTCGGTCACAGATACGCAGTATTTT.